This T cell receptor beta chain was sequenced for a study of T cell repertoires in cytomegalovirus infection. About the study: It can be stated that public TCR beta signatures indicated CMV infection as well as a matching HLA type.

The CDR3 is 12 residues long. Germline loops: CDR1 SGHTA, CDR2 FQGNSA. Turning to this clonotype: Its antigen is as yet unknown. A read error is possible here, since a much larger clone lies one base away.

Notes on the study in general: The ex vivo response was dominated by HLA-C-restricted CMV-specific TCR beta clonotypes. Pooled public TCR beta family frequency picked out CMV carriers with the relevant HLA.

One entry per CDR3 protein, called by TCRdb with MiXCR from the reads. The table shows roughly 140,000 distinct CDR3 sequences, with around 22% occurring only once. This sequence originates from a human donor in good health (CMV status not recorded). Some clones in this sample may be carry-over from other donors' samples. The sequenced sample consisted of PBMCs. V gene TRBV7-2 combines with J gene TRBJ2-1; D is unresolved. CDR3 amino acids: CASSQLYKEQFF. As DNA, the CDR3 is TGTGCCAGCAGCCAGCTATACAAAGAGCAGTTCTTC.